This TCR beta chain emerged from a study of OX40 agonist ivuxolimab in advanced cancers. Background on the study: Ivuxolimab, which is an agonistic anti-OX40 (CD134) antibody, was administered to the patients.

V gave up 0 bases and J gave up 9 bases, with 13 bases separating them. This CDR3 spans 14 amino acids. CDR1 and CDR2 (germline): SGHNT, YYREEE (reference sequence). Details on this clone: What it binds is not known.

The protocol was immunoSEQ multiplex PCR, while the TCRdb copy is restricted to in-frame clones and leaves out a portion. Of about 60,000 clones in the sample, about 90% are singletons; the top ten hold about 4.4%. Study-wide findings and caveats: The study did not work out the antigen specificity of the expanded peripheral T cells. Partial responders receiving 0.1-3.0 mg/kg showed among the lowest clonal expansion. The study found that CD8+ T cells averaged more expanded clones than CD4+.

The chain employs TRBV5-4 and TRBJ2-1; D might be TRBD2 (6 bases). Sequenced material: CD4+ or CD8+ T cells sorted from blood, taken in a trial of the OX40 agonist ivuxolimab. This TCR came from an adult with an advanced solid tumor such as melanoma, head and neck, liver or kidney cancer. CDR3 sequence (DNA): TGTGCCAGCAGCTTGGGGGAGCGGGCGGGTGAGCAGTTCTTC. Its translation is CASSLGERAGEQFF. Full variable domain (rest looked up from reference TRBV5-4 and TRBJ2-1): ETGVTQSPTHLIKTRGQQVTLRCSSQSGHNTVSWYQQALGQGPQFIFQYYREEENGRGNFPPRFSGLQFPNYSSELNVNALELDDSALYLCASSLGERAGEQFFGPGTRLTVL.